These 18 T cell receptor beta chains share one sample of origin, sequenced in a study of Ad26.COV2.S vaccination and SARS-CoV-2 variants. Sequencing used immunoSEQ multiplex PCR; TCRdb keeps in-frame clones, though not all of them. Here the sample spans about 320,000 clones, 70% to 90% being singletons. Regarding treatment: around 19 received Ad26.COV2.S at low or high dose, single or two shots; about 5 received placebo; per-sample allocation not given. The samples were gathered on day 63 after the first injection of vaccine or placebo. This sample comprised peripheral blood, obtained in a trial of Ad26.COV2.S vaccine versus placebo. Receptors originate from a person aged 18-65 years who received the Ad26.COV2.S COVID-19 vaccine or a placebo.

The chain couples TRBV5-1 to TRBJ1-2, with no clear D. V lost 1 base, J lost 10 bases, and 11 bases lay in between. This CDR3 region has 12 residues. Germline lookup yields CDR1 SGHRS and CDR2 YFSETQ. Here the CDR3 reads CASSLSFGAYTF. The CDR3 coding sequence is TGCGCCAGCAGCTTGTCTTTCGGCGCCTACACCTTC. The entire variable domain, with the rest obtained from reference TRBV5-1 and TRBJ1-2, is as follows: KAGVTQTPRYLIKTRGQQVTLSCSPISGHRSVSWYQQTPGQGLQFLFEYFSETQRNKGNFPGRFSGRQFSNSRSEMNVSTLELGDSALYLCASSLSFGAYTFGSGTRLTVV.

This chain uses TRBV2 with TRBJ2-2; maybe TRBD2 (6 bases). Trimming took 5 bases from V and 2 from J, leaving 9 bases between them. This CDR3 spans 14 amino acids. The germline gives CDR1 SNHLY, CDR2 FYNNEI. The chain's CDR3 is CASSWTTNTGELFF. CDR3 coding DNA: TGTGCCAGCAGTTGGACTACAAACACCGGGGAGCTGTTTTTT.

This chain connects TRBV11-1 to TRBJ2-5; D call uncertain. Trimming pared 5 bases from V and 1 base from J, leaving 8 bases between. The CDR3 covers 13 residues. Germline values: CDR1 SGHAT, CDR2 FQDESV (reference sequence). The DNA for the CDR3 is TGTGCCAGCAGCCAGGCGCGCCAAGAGACCCAGTACTTC. Amino acid sequence: CASSQARQETQYF.

The V and J genes are TRBV5-1 and TRBJ2-1, with D hard to call. Germline-derived CDR1 and CDR2 are SGHRS and YFSETQ. This CDR3 spans 14 amino acids. The ends were cut back, 4 bases at V and 6 bases at J, with 14 bases in the middle. As DNA, the CDR3 is TGCGCCAGCAGCATGGAACAGAGATTCAATGAGCAGTTCTTC. It codes for CASSMEQRFNEQFF.

The chain employs TRBV7-3 and TRBJ2-5; 11 bases are shared with TRBD2. V lost 5 bases to trimming and J lost 8 bases; unmatched junction nucleotides: 10. CDR1 and CDR2 (germline): SGHTA, FQGTGA. This CDR3 is built from 15 residues. The CDR3 loop is CASSLTSGGPITQYF. The CDR3 region has the DNA TGTGCCAGCAGCCTCACTAGCGGGGGCCCCATAACCCAGTACTTC.

The chain couples TRBV18 to TRBJ2-5; D perhaps matches TRBD1 (6 bases). The V end was cut by 2 bases, the J end by 1 base, with 11 bases between. The CDR3 length is 15 residues. Germline-derived CDR1 and CDR2 are KGHSH and LQKENI. In DNA, the CDR3 is TGTGCCAGCTCACCAGGGGACACAACCCAAGAGACCCAGTACTTC. Translated, it gives CASSPGDTTQETQYF.

The gene calls are TRBV5-1 and TRBJ1-6; possibly TRBD1 for D (5 bases). V lost 4 bases and J lost 11, with 13 bases in between. The CDR3 extends over 13 amino acids. Germline CDR1 and CDR2: SGHRS and YFSETQ. CDR3 DNA sequence: TGCGCCAGCAGCCCTGGGACGGAGGCACCCCTCCACTTT. It specifies CASSPGTEAPLHF.

Only one count was recorded for this clone. The CDR3 DNA follows: TGTGCCAGCAGCCATGGAAACACCATATATTTT. Its protein product is CASSHGNTIYF. The chain combines TRBV3-1 (or the pseudogene TRBV3-2) with TRBJ1-3, with no clear D. The CDR3 spans 11 residues. Germline V gene lookup returns CDR1 LGHDT and CDR2 YNNKEL (reference sequence). With 3 bases removed from V and 3 bases from J, the gap between germline ends came to 0 bases.

J is TRBJ1-1 and V is TRBV25-1, with D unresolved. From germline, CDR1 is MGHDK and CDR2 SYGVNS. The V end lost 4 bases, the J end lost 0 bases, and 6 bases lay between the germline ends. The CDR3 consists of 13 residues. The CDR3 region is CASSAPVNTEAFF. The CDR3 DNA is TGTGCCAGCAGTGCCCCTGTGAACACTGAAGCTTTCTTT.

This rearrangement joins TRBV27 to TRBJ2-2, with D unclear. CDR3 length: 16 residues. CDR1 is MNHEY, CDR2 SMNVEV, per germline (reference sequence). The V end was cut by 5 bases, the J end by 0 bases, with 13 bases between. As DNA, the CDR3 is TGTGCCAGCAGTCGCCCGAAAGGGTCGAACACCGGGGAGCTGTTTTTT. It encodes CASSRPKGSNTGELFF.

The chain links TRBV6-5 to TRBJ2-3; possibly TRBD1 or TRBD2 for D (5 bases each). Germline lookup yields CDR1 MNHEY and CDR2 SVGAGI. The CDR3 is 14 amino acids. V was pared by 7 bases and J by 5 bases, with 16 bases between. This CDR3 reads CASMRDLTGDTQYF. In nucleotides, the CDR3 is TGTGCCAGCATGAGGGACCTCACGGGAGATACGCAGTATTTT.

V gene TRBV18 combines with J gene TRBJ1-2; 9 bases match TRBD1. Germline V gives CDR1 KGHSH, CDR2 LQKENI. The CDR3 sequence is 14 residues long. Trimming cost V 3 bases and J 5 bases; bases outside gene matches: 4. The CDR3 protein is CASSPQTGGYGYTF. The CDR3 nucleotides read TGTGCCAGCTCACCTCAGACAGGGGGGTATGGCTACACCTTC.

The chain couples TRBV30 to TRBJ1-1; 7 bases are shared with TRBD1. Losses at the gene ends were 8 bases for V and 9 bases for J; bases not matched to a gene: 18. In germline, CDR1 is GTSNPN, CDR2 SVGIG (reference sequence). The length of the CDR3 is 14 residues. CDR3 sequence (DNA): TGTGCCCATGATGGAGTAGGGGGCCAGGCAAAAGCTTTCTTT. This gives the protein CAHDGVGGQAKAFF.

The chain has TRBV6-5 and TRBJ2-2; the D is unclear. Looked up from germline, CDR1 is MNHEY and CDR2 is SVGAGI. V was clipped by 7 bases and J by 8 bases, with 8 bases between them. CDR3 length equals 11 residues. This CDR3 is CASNRGGELFF. CDR3 coding DNA: TGTGCCAGCAATAGAGGTGGGGAGCTGTTTTTT.

The chain uses TRBV18 and TRBJ1-1; possibly TRBD1 for D (5 bases). Trimming cost V 4 bases and J 1 base, with 13 bases left between them. This CDR3 is 15 amino acids long. Per germline, CDR1 KGHSH and CDR2 LQKENI. CDR3 in amino acids: CASSQGPTENTEAFF. CDR3 DNA: TGTGCCAGCTCACAGGGGCCGACAGAGAACACTGAAGCTTTCTTT.

The gene calls are TRBV6-5 and TRBJ2-1; 9 nucleotides agree with TRBD1. Germline values: CDR1 MNHEY, CDR2 SVGAGI. V shed 5 bases and J 0 bases; nucleotides not matched to a gene: 2. This CDR3 is built from 15 residues. CDR3 amino acids: CASSRTGASYNEQFF. The CDR3 DNA reads TGTGCCAGCAGTCGGACAGGGGCCTCCTACAATGAGCAGTTCTTC.

This CDR3 reads CSAAHNEQFF. The CDR3 DNA follows: TGCAGCGCTGCGCACAATGAGCAGTTCTTC. The V gene is TRBV29-1, the J gene TRBJ2-1; D is unresolved. The germline CDR1 and CDR2 sequences are SQVTM and ANQGSEA. This CDR3 has 10 amino acids. V dropped 7 bases and J dropped 5 bases, with 6 bases sitting between them.

This clone appeared a single time. The chain has TRBV27 and TRBJ2-3; TRBD2 aligns across 11 bases. The germline V gene has CDR1 MNHEY and CDR2 SMNVEV (reference sequence). The CDR3 has 17 residues. With V trimmed by 3 bases and J by 2 bases, 7 bases remained unmatched. The CDR3 coding sequence is TGTGCCAGCAGTTTGGGCCTAGCGGGGGGACACACAGATACGCAGTATTTT. It is translated as CASSLGLAGGHTDTQYF.